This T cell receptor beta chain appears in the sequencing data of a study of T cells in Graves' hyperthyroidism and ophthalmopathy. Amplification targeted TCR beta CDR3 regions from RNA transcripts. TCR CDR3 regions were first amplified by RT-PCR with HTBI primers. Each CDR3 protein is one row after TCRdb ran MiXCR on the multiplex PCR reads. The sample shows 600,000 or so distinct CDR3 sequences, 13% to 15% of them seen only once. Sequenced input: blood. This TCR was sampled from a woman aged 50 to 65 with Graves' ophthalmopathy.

CDR3 amino acids: CASSQDGRTIYGYTF. The CDR3 DNA reads as TGCGCCAGCAGCCAAGATGGCAGAACGATCTATGGCTACACCTTC. The V gene is TRBV4-3, the J gene TRBJ1-2; unclear D gene. The germline V gene has CDR1 LGHNA and CDR2 YSLEER. The V end lost 0 bases, the J end lost 4 bases, and 12 bases lay between the germline ends. The CDR3 extends over 15 amino acids.